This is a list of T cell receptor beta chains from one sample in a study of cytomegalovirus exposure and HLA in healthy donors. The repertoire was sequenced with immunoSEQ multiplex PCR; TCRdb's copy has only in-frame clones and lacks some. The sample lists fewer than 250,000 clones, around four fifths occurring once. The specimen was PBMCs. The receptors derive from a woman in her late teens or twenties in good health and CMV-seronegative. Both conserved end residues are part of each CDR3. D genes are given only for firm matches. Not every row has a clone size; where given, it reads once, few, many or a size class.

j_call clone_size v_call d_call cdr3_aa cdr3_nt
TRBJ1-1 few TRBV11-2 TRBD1 CASSQDPGGEAFF TGTGCCAGCAGCCAGGACCCAGGGGGTGAAGCTTTCTTT
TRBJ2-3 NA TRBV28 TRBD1 CASSGDREGGTDTQYF TGTGCCAGCAGTGGGGACAGGGAAGGGGGCACAGATACGCAGTATTTT
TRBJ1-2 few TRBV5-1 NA CASRKAQGSYGYTF TGCGCCAGCCGAAAAGCACAGGGTAGCTATGGCTACACCTTC
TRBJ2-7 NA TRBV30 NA CAWSEIHYEQYF TGTGCCTGGAGCGAGATACACTACGAGCAGTACTTC
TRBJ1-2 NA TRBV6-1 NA CASRSRAATNYGYTF TGTGCCAGCAGGTCCAGGGCGGCTACTAACTATGGCTACACCTTC
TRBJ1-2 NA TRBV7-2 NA CASSLAHSPGYTF TGTGCCAGCAGCTTAGCGCACAGTCCCGGCTACACCTTC
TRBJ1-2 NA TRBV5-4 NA CASSLGSGYYGYTF TGTGCCAGCAGCTTGGGGTCAGGGTACTATGGCTACACCTTC
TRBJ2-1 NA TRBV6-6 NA CASGGGPLSYNEQFF TGTGCCAGTGGAGGGGGGCCGCTCTCCTACAATGAGCAGTTCTTC
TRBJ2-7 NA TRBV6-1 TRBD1 CASSFTGASYEQYF TGTGCCAGCAGTTTTACAGGGGCCTCCTACGAGCAGTACTTC
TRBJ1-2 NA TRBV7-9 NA CASISGISLYGYTF TGTGCCAGCATTTCTGGAATCTCCCTATATGGCTACACCTTC
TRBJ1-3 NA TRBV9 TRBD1 CASSVAPGQGAPGVSSGNTIYF TGTGCCAGCAGCGTAGCCCCGGGACAGGGGGCTCCGGGGGTTAGCTCTGGAAACACCATATATTTT
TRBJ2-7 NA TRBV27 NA CASSLGASSYEQYF TGTGCCAGCAGTTTAGGGGCTAGTTCCTACGAGCAGTACTTC
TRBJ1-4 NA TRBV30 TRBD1 CAWSIDRGPEKLFF TGTGCCTGGAGTATCGACAGGGGTCCGGAAAAACTGTTTTTT
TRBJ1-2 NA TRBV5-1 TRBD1 CASSKDRGHGYTF TGCGCCAGCAGCAAAGACAGGGGACATGGCTACACCTTC
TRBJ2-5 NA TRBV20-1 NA CSAQFQETQYF TGCAGTGCCCAGTTCCAAGAGACCCAGTACTTC
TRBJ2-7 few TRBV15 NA CATSTGSYEQYF TGTGCCACCAGCACTGGCTCCTACGAGCAGTACTTC
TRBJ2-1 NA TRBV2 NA CASSGDLGRGQFF TGTGCCAGCAGTGGGGACCTTGGTAGGGGGCAGTTCTTC
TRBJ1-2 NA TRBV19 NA CASRGGAENYGYTF TGTGCCAGTAGAGGAGGGGCAGAAAACTATGGCTACACCTTC
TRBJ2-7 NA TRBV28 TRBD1 CASSFRGLSSYEQYF TGTGCCAGCAGTTTCAGGGGGCTTTCATCCTACGAGCAGTACTTC
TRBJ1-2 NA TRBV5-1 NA CASSLDGNYGYTF TGCGCCAGCAGCTTGGACGGAAACTATGGCTACACCTTC
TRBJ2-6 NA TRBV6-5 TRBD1 CASSSRGSGANVLTF TGTGCCAGCAGTTCCAGGGGGTCTGGGGCCAACGTCCTGACTTTC
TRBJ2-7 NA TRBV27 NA CASSLGLSYPYEQYF TGTGCCAGCAGTTTGGGTCTGAGCTATCCCTACGAGCAGTACTTC
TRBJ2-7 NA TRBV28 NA CASSGGRVYEQYF TGTGCCAGTTCCGGGGGGCGGGTATACGAGCAGTACTTC
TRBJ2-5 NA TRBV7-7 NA CASSLGPQETQYF TGTGCTAGCAGCTTGGGTCCTCAAGAGACCCAGTACTTC
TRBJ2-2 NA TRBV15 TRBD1 CATSRRTGGTGELFF TGTGCCACCAGCAGAAGGACAGGGGGCACCGGGGAGCTGTTTTTT
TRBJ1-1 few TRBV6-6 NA CASHGRQTNTEAFF TGTGCCAGCCACGGGCGGCAGACGAACACTGAAGCTTTCTTT
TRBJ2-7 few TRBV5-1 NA CASSLGVRGSSYEQYF TGCGCCAGCAGCTTGGGGGTCCGGGGGTCGTCCTACGAGCAGTACTTC
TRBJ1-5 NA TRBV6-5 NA CASSFREGNQPQHF TGTGCCAGCAGTTTCAGGGAAGGGAATCAGCCCCAGCATTTT
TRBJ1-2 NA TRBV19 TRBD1 CASSLRGTANYGYTF TGTGCCAGTAGTTTGCGGGGGACAGCTAACTATGGCTACACCTTC
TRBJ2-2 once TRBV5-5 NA CASSSEPRGITGELFF TGTGCCAGCAGCTCGGAGCCCAGGGGAATCACCGGGGAGCTGTTTTTT
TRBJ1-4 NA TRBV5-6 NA CASSLGGRDEKLFF TGTGCCAGCAGCTTGGGTGGCAGAGACGAAAAACTGTTTTTT
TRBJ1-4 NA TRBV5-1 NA CASSWASTNEKLFF TGCGCCAGCAGCTGGGCAAGTACTAATGAAAAACTGTTTTTT
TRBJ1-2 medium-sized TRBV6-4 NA CASSPDCGYDTF TGTGCCAGCAGCCCGGACTGCGGCTATGACACCTTC
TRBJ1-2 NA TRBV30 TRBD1 CACSGTAAYGYTF TGTGCCTGTTCGGGGACAGCAGCCTATGGCTACACCTTC
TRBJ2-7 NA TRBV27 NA CASSFRVRARSYEQYF TGTGCCAGCAGTTTCCGGGTGCGGGCCCGCTCCTACGAGCAGTACTTC
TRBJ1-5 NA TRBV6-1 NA CASSESGRGNQPQHF TGTGCCAGCAGTGAAAGTGGCAGGGGCAATCAGCCCCAGCATTTT
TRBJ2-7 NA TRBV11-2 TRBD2 CASSTTSGSYEQYF TGTGCCAGCAGCACCACTAGCGGGAGCTACGAGCAGTACTTC
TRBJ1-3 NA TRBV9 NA CASSVSGASSGNTIYF TGTGCCAGCAGCGTTTCAGGGGCAAGCTCTGGAAACACCATATATTTT